A selection of T cell receptor beta chains follows, all from one sample in a study of cytomegalovirus exposure and HLA in healthy donors. Using immunoSEQ multiplex PCR, the repertoire was profiled, and TCRdb retains in-frame clones only, with some absent. This table lists tens of thousands of clones. The sequencing sample was made of PBMCs. The origin of the receptors is a man aged 40-55 years in good health and CMV-seronegative. Each CDR3 is given with its conserved first and last residue. A D gene is named only where the DNA matches it firmly.

j_call v_call d_call cdr3_aa cdr3_nt
TRBJ2-4 TRBV28 TRBD2 CASSLYGGTGEDIQYF TGTGCCAGCAGTTTATACGGGGGGACGGGGGAAGACATTCAGTACTTC
TRBJ1-2 TRBV28 TRBD1 CASSGDRESNYGYTF TGTGCCAGCAGTGGGGACAGAGAGTCTAACTATGGCTACACCTTC
TRBJ1-4 TRBV19 . CASNPHRVVGEKLFF TGTGCCAGTAACCCACACAGGGTTGTCGGTGAAAAACTGTTTTTT
TRBJ2-1 TRBV2 TRBD1 CASRLGQGPIDEQFF TGTGCCAGCAGGCTGGGACAGGGTCCCATCGATGAGCAGTTCTTC
TRBJ2-2 TRBV15 . CATSSQKRTGELFF TGTGCCACCAGCAGCCAAAAGAGAACCGGGGAGCTGTTTTTT
TRBJ2-2 TRBV29-1 TRBD1 CSVLLRRPGQGTNTGELFF TGCAGCGTTCTGCTCCGAAGACCGGGACAGGGGACGAACACCGGGGAGCTGTTTTTT
TRBJ2-2 TRBV4-2 TRBD2 CASSQDGGGNTGELFF TGTGCCAGCAGCCAAGATGGGGGGGGGAACACCGGGGAGCTGTTTTTT
TRBJ2-7 TRBV6-5 . CASRRLTASYEQYF TGTGCCAGCAGACGATTGACAGCGTCCTACGAGCAGTACTTC
TRBJ2-5 TRBV5-1 TRBD2 CASSLTSGGLETQYF TGCGCCAGCAGCTTGACTAGCGGGGGATTGGAGACCCAGTACTTC
TRBJ2-7 TRBV4-1 . CASSRTPIYEQYF TGCGCCAGCAGCCGCACTCCCATCTACGAGCAGTACTTC
TRBJ1-4 TRBV5-1 . CASSLGVRPTNEKLFF TGCGCCAGCAGCTTGGGCGTGAGGCCTACTAATGAAAAACTGTTTTTT
TRBJ2-7 TRBV6-1 . CASHQGGGISYEQYF TGTGCCAGCCACCAAGGGGGAGGGATCTCCTACGAGCAGTACTTC
TRBJ1-6 TRBV9 TRBD1 CASSVENRGSYNSPLHF TGTGCCAGCAGCGTAGAGAACAGGGGCTCCTATAATTCACCCCTCCACTTT
TRBJ1-2 TRBV9 . CASSTQTGVYGYTF TGTGCCAGCAGCACCCAGACGGGGGTCTATGGCTACACCTTC
TRBJ2-7 TRBV6-1 . CASSEAAGASYEQYF TGTGCCAGCAGTGAAGCCGCGGGGGCTTCCTACGAGCAGTACTTC
TRBJ2-6 TRBV5-1 . CASSWGGSGANVLTF TGCGCCAGCAGCTGGGGAGGCTCTGGGGCCAACGTCCTGACTTTC
TRBJ2-5 TRBV27 TRBD1 CASSLSSGTGQETQYF TGTGCCAGCAGTTTATCCTCCGGGACAGGCCAAGAGACCCAGTACTTC
TRBJ2-7 TRBV13 . CASSESSYEQYF TGTGCCAGCAGCGAGAGCTCCTACGAGCAGTACTTC
TRBJ2-1 TRBV4-1 TRBD2 CASSQDSISGGYNEQFF TGCGCCAGCAGCCAAGATAGTATTAGCGGGGGCTACAATGAGCAGTTCTTC
TRBJ2-4 TRBV29-1 TRBD2 CSVAGTSGGKNIQYF TGCAGCGTCGCCGGGACTAGCGGGGGGAAAAACATTCAGTACTTC
TRBJ1-5 TRBV19 . CASSTGNRQPQHF TGTGCCAGTAGTACGGGAAATCGGCAGCCCCAGCATTTT
TRBJ2-1 TRBV4-1 TRBD2 CASSQATSGGAIEQFF TGCGCCAGCAGCCAAGCGACTAGCGGGGGGGCTATTGAGCAGTTCTTC
TRBJ1-6 TRBV6-6 . CASSWGRGDSPLHF TGTGCCAGCAGTTGGGGCAGGGGTGATTCACCCCTCCACTTT
TRBJ1-1 TRBV27 . CASSDRTGKTEAFF TGTGCCAGCAGTGACCGAACAGGGAAGACTGAAGCTTTCTTT
TRBJ1-6 TRBV27 . CASSGRGGTPLHF TGTGCCAGCAGCGGACGGGGGGGGACACCCCTCCACTTT
TRBJ1-6 TRBV14 TRBD1 CASSHTTGGRGSPLHF TGTGCCAGCAGCCACACGACAGGGGGGAGGGGTTCACCCCTCCACTTT
TRBJ1-6 TRBV2 . CASSGGVGSPLHF TGTGCCAGCAGTGGCGGAGTCGGCTCACCCCTCCACTTT
TRBJ1-6 TRBV9 . CASSEAGSVPFVPLHF TGTGCCAGCAGCGAAGCCGGGAGCGTTCCATTTGTTCCCCTCCACTTT
TRBJ1-1 TRBV28 TRBD1 CASSQGTGVSAFF TGTGCCAGCAGTCAAGGGACAGGGGTTTCAGCTTTCTTT